This TCR beta chain was found in a study of T-cell memory formation after mild COVID-19. Study information: Clusters of TCRs were largely donor specific. Findings and caveats of the study: Clones shrinking between day 15 and 85 showed a balanced CD4/CD8 split, and those that grew later tilted toward CD4+.

CDR3 length: 13 residues. Trimming took off 2 bases at V and 4 bases at J, with 8 bases between the two ends. Germline V lookup: CDR1 SNHLY, CDR2 FYNNEI. After 5'RACE with constant-segment primers, TCR alpha and TCR beta cDNA libraries carrying sample barcodes and UMIs were obtained. TCRdb redid the calling of the 5' RACE reads with MiXCR, one entry per CDR3 protein. The table records approximately 210,000 distinct CDR3 sequences, more than 25% of them present only once. This clonotype came up once. Its antigen is still unknown. The TCR comes from an adult woman who had mild COVID-19 (a few samples of this study predate the infection). Cell type and time point are not known. The V and J genes are TRBV2 and TRBJ1-2; TRBD1 is a possible D gene (6 bases). Material for sequencing was PBMCs or a T cell subset sorted from them (not recorded which). CDR3 in amino acids: CASSENRVYGYTF. The CDR3 DNA is TGTGCCAGCAGTGAAAACAGGGTCTATGGCTACACCTTC.